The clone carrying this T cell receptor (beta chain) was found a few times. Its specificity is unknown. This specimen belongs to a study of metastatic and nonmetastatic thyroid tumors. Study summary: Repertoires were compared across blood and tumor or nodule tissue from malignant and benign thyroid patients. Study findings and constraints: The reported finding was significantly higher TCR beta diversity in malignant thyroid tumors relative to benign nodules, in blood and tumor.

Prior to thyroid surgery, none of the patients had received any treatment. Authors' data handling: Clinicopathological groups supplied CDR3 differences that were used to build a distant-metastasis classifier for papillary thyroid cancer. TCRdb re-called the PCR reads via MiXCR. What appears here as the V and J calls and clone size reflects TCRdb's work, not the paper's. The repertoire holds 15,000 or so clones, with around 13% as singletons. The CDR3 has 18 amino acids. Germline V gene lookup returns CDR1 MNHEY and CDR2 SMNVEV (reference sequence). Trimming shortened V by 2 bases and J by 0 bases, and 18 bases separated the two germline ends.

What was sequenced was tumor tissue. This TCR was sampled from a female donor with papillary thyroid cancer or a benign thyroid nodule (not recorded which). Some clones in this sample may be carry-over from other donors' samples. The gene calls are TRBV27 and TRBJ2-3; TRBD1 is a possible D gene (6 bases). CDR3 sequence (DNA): TGTGCCAGCAGTTTAGGGGCTACAGGGAAGTCTAGCACAGATACGCAGTATTTT. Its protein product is CASSLGATGKSSTDTQYF.